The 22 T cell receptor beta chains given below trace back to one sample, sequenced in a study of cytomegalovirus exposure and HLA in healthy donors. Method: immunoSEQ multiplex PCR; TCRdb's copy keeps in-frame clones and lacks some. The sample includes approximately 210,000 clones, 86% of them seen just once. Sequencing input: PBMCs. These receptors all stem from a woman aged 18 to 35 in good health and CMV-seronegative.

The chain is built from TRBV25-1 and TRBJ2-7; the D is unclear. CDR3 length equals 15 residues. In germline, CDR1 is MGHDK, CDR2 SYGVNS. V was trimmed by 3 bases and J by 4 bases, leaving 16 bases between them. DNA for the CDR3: TGTGCCAGCAGTGACTACTCCAAATTCCGATACGAGCAGTACTTC. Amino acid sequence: CASSDYSKFRYEQYF.

In nucleotides, the CDR3 is TGCAGCGTTGGTCCCCTGGGACTGCCCCTATTGGATGAGCAGTTCTTC. Protein: CSVGPLGLPLLDEQFF. This sequence joins TRBV29-1 and TRBJ2-1; possibly TRBD2 for D (6 bases). Trimming pared 4 bases from V and 8 bases from J, leaving 24 bases between. Germline CDR1 and CDR2: SQVTM and ANQGSEA. The length of the CDR3 is 16 residues.

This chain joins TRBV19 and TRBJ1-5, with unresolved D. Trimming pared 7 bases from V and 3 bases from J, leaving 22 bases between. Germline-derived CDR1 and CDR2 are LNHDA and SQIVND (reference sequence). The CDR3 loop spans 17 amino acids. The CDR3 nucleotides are TGTGCCAGTACCAGACGGCCCCAGCAGACTCACAATCAGCCCCAGCATTTT. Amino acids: CASTRRPQQTHNQPQHF.

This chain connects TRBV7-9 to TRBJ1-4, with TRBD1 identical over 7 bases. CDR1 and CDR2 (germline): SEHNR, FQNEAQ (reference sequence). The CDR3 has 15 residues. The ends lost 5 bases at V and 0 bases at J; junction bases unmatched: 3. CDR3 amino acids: CASSLQGPTNEKLFF. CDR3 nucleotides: TGTGCCAGCAGCCTACAGGGGCCAACTAATGAAAAACTGTTTTTT. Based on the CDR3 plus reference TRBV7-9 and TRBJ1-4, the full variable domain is DTGVSQNPRHKITKRGQNVTFRCDPISEHNRLYWYRQTLGQGPEFLTYFQNEAQLEKSRLLSDRFSAERPKGSFSTLEIQRTEQGDSAMYLCASSLQGPTNEKLFFGSGTQLSVL.

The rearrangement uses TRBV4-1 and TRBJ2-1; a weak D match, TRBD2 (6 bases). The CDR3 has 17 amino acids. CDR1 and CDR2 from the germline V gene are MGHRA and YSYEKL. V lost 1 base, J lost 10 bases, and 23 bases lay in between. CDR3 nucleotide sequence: TGCGCCAGCAGCCAAGGAATGGCGCGGGGTCCCGGAGGGGAGCAGTTCTTC. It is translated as CASSQGMARGPGGEQFF.

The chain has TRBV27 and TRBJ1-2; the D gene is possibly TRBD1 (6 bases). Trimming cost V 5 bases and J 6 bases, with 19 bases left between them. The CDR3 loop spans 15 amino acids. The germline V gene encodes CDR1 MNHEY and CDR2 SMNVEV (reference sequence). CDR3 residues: CASSQQRQELNGYTF. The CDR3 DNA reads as TGTGCCAGCAGTCAACAACGACAGGAACTCAATGGCTACACCTTC.

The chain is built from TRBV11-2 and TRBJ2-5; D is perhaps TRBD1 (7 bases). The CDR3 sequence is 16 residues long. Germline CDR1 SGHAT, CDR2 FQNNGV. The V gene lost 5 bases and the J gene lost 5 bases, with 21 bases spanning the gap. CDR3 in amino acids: CASSPRAEGAWETQYF. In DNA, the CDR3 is TGTGCCAGCAGCCCCCGAGCGGAGGGGGCTTGGGAGACCCAGTACTTC.

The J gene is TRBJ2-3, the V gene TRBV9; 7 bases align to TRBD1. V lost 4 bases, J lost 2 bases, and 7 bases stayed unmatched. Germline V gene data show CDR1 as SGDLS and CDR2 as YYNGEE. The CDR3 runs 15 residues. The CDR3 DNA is TGTGCCAGCAGCCTGGACGGGACAGTCACAGATACGCAGTATTTT. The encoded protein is CASSLDGTVTDTQYF.

In DNA form, the CDR3 reads TGTGCCTGGAGAGTAGGGTGGGGGCCCGAAAAACTGTTTTTT. Amino acids: CAWRVGWGPEKLFF. V gene TRBV30 combines with J gene TRBJ1-4; tentative D call: TRBD1 (6 bases). The CDR3 has 14 residues. The V end lost 3 bases, the J end lost 8 bases, and 16 bases lay between the germline ends. Germline loops: CDR1 GTSNPN, CDR2 SVGIG (reference sequence).

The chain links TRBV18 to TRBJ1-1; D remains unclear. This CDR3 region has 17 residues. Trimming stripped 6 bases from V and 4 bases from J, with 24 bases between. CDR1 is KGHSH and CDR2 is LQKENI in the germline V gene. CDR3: CASSYRPDPGGTTEAFF. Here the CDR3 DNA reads TGTGCCAGCTCTTATAGACCTGACCCCGGCGGCACCACTGAAGCTTTCTTT.

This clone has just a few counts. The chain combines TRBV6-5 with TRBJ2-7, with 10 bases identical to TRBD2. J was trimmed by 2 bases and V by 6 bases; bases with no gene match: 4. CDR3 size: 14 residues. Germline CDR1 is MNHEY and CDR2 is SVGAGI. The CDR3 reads CASSQRGGAYEQYF. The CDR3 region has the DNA TGTGCCAGCAGCCAGCGGGGGGGTGCCTACGAGCAGTACTTC.

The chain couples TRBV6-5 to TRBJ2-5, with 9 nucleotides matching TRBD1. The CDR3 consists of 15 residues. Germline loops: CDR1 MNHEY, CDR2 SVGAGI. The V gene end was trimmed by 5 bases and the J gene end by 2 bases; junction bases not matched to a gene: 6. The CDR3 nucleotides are TGTGCCAGCAGTCAAGGACAGGGGCGGCAAGAGACCCAGTACTTC. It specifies CASSQGQGRQETQYF.

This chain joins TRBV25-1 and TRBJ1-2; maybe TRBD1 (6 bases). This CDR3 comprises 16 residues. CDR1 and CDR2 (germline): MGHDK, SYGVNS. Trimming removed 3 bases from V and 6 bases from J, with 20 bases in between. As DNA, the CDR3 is TGTGCCAGCAGTGACCTGGGGGCGGACAGCCTTAATGGCTACACCTTC. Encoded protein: CASSDLGADSLNGYTF.

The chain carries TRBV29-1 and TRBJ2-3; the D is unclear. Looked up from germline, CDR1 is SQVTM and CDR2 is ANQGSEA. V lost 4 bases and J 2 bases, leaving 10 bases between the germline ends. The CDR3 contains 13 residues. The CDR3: CSVVEETTDTQYF. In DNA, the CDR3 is TGCAGCGTTGTTGAGGAGACCACAGATACGCAGTATTTT.

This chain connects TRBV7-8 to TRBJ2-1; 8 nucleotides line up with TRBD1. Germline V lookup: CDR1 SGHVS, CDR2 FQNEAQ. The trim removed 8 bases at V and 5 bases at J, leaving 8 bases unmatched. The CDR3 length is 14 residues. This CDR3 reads CASGADRGNNEQFF. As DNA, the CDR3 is TGTGCCAGCGGCGCCGACAGGGGCAACAATGAGCAGTTCTTC.

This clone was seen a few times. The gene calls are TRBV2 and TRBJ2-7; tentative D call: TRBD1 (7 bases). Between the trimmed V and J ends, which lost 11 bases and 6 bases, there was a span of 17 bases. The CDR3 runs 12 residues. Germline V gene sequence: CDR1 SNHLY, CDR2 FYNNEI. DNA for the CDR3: TGTGCCCAGACCAGGGGGGTGGTCGAGCAGTACTTC. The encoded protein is CAQTRGVVEQYF.

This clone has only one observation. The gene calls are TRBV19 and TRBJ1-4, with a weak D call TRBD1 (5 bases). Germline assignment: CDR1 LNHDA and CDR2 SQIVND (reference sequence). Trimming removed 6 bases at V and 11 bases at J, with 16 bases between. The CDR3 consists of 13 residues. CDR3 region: CASRARRGRKLFF. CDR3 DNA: TGTGCCAGTAGGGCCCGACGGGGGAGGAAACTGTTTTTT.

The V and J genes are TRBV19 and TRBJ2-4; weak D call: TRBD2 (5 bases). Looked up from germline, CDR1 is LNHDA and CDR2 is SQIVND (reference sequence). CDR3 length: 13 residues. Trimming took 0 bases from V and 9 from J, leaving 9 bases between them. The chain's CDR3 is CASSIESRGIQYF. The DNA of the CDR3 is TGTGCCAGTAGTATAGAATCTCGGGGCATTCAGTACTTC.

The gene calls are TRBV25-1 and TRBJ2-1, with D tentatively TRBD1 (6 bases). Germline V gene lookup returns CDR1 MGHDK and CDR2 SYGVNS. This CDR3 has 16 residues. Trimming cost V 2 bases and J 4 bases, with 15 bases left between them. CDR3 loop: CASSERGGVAYNEQFF. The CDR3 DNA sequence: TGTGCCAGCAGTGAAAGAGGGGGTGTCGCTTACAATGAGCAGTTCTTC.

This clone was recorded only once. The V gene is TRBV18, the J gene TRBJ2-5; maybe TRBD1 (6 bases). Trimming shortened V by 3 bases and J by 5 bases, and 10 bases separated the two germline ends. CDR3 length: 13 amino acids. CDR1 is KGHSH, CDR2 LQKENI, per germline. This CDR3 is CASSPGAAETQYF. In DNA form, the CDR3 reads TGTGCCAGCTCACCGGGGGCAGCGGAGACCCAGTACTTC.

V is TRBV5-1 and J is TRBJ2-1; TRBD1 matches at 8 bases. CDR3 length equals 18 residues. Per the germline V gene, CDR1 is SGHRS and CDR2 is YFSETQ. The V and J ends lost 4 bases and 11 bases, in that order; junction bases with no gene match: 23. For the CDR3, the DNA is TGCGCCAGCAGCATGGGGGGCGGAATGACAGGGGTCTTAACCCAGCAGTTCTTC. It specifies CASSMGGGMTGVLTQQFF.

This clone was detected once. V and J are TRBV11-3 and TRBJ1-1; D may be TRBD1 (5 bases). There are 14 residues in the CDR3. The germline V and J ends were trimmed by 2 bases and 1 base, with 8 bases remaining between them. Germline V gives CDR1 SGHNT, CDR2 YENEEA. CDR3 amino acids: CASSLWGGNTEAFF. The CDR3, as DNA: TGTGCCAGCAGCTTATGGGGGGGGAACACTGAAGCTTTCTTT.